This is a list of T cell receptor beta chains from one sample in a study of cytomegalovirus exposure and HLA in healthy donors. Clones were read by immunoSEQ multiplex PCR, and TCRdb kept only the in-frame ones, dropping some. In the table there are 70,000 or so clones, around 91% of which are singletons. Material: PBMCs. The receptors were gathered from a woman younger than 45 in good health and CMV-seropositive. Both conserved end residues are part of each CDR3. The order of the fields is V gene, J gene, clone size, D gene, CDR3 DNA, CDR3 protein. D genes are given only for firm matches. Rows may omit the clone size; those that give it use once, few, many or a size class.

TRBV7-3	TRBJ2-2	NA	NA	TGTGCCAGCAGCTTAGAAGCGCTCCACACCGGGGAGCTGTTTTTT	CASSLEALHTGELFF
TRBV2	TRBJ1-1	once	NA	TGTGCCAGCAGTAGCCTCATGAACACTGAAGCTTTCTTT	CASSSLMNTEAFF
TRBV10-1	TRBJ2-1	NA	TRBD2	TGCGCCAGCAGTGAAAGCGGGAGAGGGAATGAGCAGTTCTTC	CASSESGRGNEQFF
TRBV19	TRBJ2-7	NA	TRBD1	TGTGCCAGTAGTCTCCGGACAGGGGTCTCCGAGCAGTACTTC	CASSLRTGVSEQYF
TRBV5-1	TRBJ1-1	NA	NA	TGCGCCAGCAGCTTGGACAGGGTGGGCACTGAAGCTTTCTTT	CASSLDRVGTEAFF
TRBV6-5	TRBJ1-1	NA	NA	TGTGCCAGCATTTCAACCCGGGGGGGGAAAGCTTTCTTT	CASISTRGGKAFF
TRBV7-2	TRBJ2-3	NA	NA	TGTGCCAGCAGCTTAGCGACTGCTAGCACAGATACGCAGTATTTT	CASSLATASTDTQYF
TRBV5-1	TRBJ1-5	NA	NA	TGCGCCAGCAGCCTGGGGGGGGTTAATCAGCCCCAGCATTTT	CASSLGGVNQPQHF
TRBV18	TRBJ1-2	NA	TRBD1	TGTGCCAGCTCACCAACCGGGACAGGGGACTATGGCTACACCTTC	CASSPTGTGDYGYTF
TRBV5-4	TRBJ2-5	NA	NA	TGTGCCAGCAGCTTAGCAGGGGAGGGGGAGACCCAGTACTTC	CASSLAGEGETQYF
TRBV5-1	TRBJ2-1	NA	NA	TGCGCCAGCAGCTTTGGGCATGAGGAGGATGAGCAGTTCTTC	CASSFGHEEDEQFF
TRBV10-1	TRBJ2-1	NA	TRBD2	TGCGCCAGCAGTAGAACTAGCGGGAGTTCCCATGAGCAGTTCTTC	CASSRTSGSSHEQFF
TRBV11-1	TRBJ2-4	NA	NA	TGTGCCAGCAGCCCACAGATAGCCAAAAACATTCAGTACTTC	CASSPQIAKNIQYF
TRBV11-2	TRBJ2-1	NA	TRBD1	TGTGCCAGCAGCTCGCACGGGACAGGGGTCTTGAATGAGCAGTTCTTC	CASSSHGTGVLNEQFF
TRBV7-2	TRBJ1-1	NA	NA	TGTGCCAGCAGCTTAGTAACACCCCCAGGGGCTGAAGCTTTCTTT	CASSLVTPPGAEAFF
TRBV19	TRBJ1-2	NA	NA	TGTGCCAGTAGTATCCGGGGTCGAGACAGCTACACCTTC	CASSIRGRDSYTF
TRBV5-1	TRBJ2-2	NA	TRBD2	TGCGCCAGCAGCTGGTCGGCTAGCGGGAGGATTACCGGGGAGCTGTTTTTT	CASSWSASGRITGELFF
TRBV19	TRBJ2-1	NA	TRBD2	TGTGCCAGTAGTACCGCCGGGACTAGCGGGAGTGAGGCGTTCTTC	CASSTAGTSGSEAFF
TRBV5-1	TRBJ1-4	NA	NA	TGCGCCAGCAGCCCGGGGGGTGCAACTAATGAAAAACTGTTTTTT	CASSPGGATNEKLFF
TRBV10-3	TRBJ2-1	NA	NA	TGTGCCATCAGTGAGTCGTTGAACACGGCGGGTGAGCAGTTCTTC	CAISESLNTAGEQFF
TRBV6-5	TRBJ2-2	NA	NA	TGTGCCAGCACCAACGGCAGGGGGAACACCGGGGAGCTGTTTTTT	CASTNGRGNTGELFF
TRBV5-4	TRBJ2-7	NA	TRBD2	TGTGCCAGCAGCTTGGGACTAGCGGCCGGAGGTTTGTTATACGAGCAGTACTTC	CASSLGLAAGGLLYEQYF
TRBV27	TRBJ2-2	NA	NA	TGTGCCAGCAGTTTATCCCCGGGAGACCTCACCGGGGAGCTGTTTTTT	CASSLSPGDLTGELFF
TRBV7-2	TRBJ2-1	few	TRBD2	TGTGCCAGCAGCTTGGAGGGGACTAGCGGGAGATTTTACAATGAGCAGTTCTTC	CASSLEGTSGRFYNEQFF
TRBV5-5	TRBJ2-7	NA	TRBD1	TGTGCCAGCAGCGGGACGGGACAGACCTACGAGCAGTACTTC	CASSGTGQTYEQYF
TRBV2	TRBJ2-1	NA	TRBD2	TGTGCCAGCACCGGGACTAGGCGTTACAATGAGCAGTTCTTC	CASTGTRRYNEQFF
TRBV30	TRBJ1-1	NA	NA	TGTGCCTGGAGTTCCGGGAACACTGAAGCTTTCTTT	CAWSSGNTEAFF
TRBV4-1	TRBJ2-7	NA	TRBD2	TGCGCCAGCAGCCCCCAAGGGAGGGGCTCCTACGAGCAGTACTTC	CASSPQGRGSYEQYF
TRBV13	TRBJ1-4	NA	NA	TGTGCCAGCAGCTTAAGAGGGAATGAAAAACTGTTTTTT	CASSLRGNEKLFF
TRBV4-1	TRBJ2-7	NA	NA	TGCGCCAGCAGCCAAGACGCGACAGTGAAAATCTACGAGCAGTACTTC	CASSQDATVKIYEQYF
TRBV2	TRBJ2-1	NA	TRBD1	TGTGCCAGCAGCGCCACCGGGACAGGGGCTGTCATGCAGTTCTTC	CASSATGTGAVMQFF
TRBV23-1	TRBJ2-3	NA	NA	TGCGCCAGCCCTCGGGGTTATACGCAGTATTTT	CASPRGYTQYF
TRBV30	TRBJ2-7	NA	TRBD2	TGTGCCTGGAGGGAGACAGCTAGCGGGTACCCCTACGAGCAGTACTTC	CAWRETASGYPYEQYF
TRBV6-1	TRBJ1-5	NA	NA	TGTGCCAGCAGTGACCGGGGGGCCAATCAGCCCCAGCATTTT	CASSDRGANQPQHF
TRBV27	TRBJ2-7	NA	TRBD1	TGTGCCAGCAGCCGCCGGGACAGCTCCTACGAGCAGTACTTC	CASSRRDSSYEQYF